This TCR beta chain was sequenced for a study of T-cell reconstitution after alpha-beta-depleted transplantation in children. Study observations and caveats: Surviving recipient T cells and intrathymic progenitors accounted for some patients' high TCRbeta diversity at day 60. Once a year had passed after transplant, T-cell counts and diversity came mostly from newly produced T cells. Expanded graft clones, several hundred of them, were reportedly the source of alpha-beta T cells about two months after transplant.

In this sample, this clonotype turned up many times. Antigen: not known. Preparation of the TCRbeta library was carried out with unique molecular identifiers. TCRdb reanalysed the PCR reads using MiXCR and keeps one entry per CDR3 protein. Of some 830,000 distinct CDR3 sequences in the sample, roughly 15% are singletons; the top ten hold approximately 4.5%. Per germline, CDR1 SNHLY and CDR2 FYNNEI. The CDR3 extends over 15 amino acids. V was trimmed by 3 bases and J by 1 base, leaving 9 bases between them. The sequence came from a male patient between 10 and 17 years old who had a stem cell transplant for acute lymphoblastic leukemia, so the T cells may come from the graft donor. The source material was PBMCs, mostly from graft donor cells, sampled 360 days after TCRalphabeta/CD19-depleted stem cell transplant. J is TRBJ2-2 and V is TRBV2, with D unresolved. CDR3 sequence: CASSEAGQNTGELFF. The CDR3, as DNA: TGTGCCAGCAGTGAGGCCGGGCAGAACACCGGGGAGCTGTTTTTT.